A single TCR beta chain is shown here with its context. The source of the sample is a study of T cell responses to AZD1222 COVID-19 vaccine. Clones were sequenced by immunoSEQ multiplex PCR, and TCRdb holds only the in-frame ones, with some missing. The sample records almost 55,000 clones, roughly four fifths being singletons. Trimming removed 0 bases from V and 0 bases from J, with 12 bases in between. Germline CDR1 SGHVS, CDR2 FQNEAQ. The CDR3 contains 17 residues. The gene calls are TRBV7-8 and TRBJ1-3, with D possibly being TRBD1 (5 bases). The specimen was peripheral blood, collected on day 0 of AZD1222 vaccination. The receptor was isolated from an adult in good health. CDR3 sequence: CASSLALRGGSGNTIYF. The DNA for the CDR3 is TGTGCCAGCAGCTTAGCTTTGCGGGGGGGCTCTGGAAACACCATATATTTT.